Listed below are T cell receptor beta chains from one sample, sequenced in a study of T-cell memory formation after mild COVID-19. One entry per CDR3 protein results from TCRdb running MiXCR on the 5' RACE reads. The sample records 40,000 to 60,000 distinct CDR3 sequences, over 8.5% being singletons. The sequenced sample was PBMCs or a T cell subset sorted from them (not recorded which). These receptors all come from an adult woman who had mild COVID-19 (a few samples of this study predate the infection). Cell type and time point are not known. Each CDR3 is given with its conserved first and last residue. A D gene is named only where the DNA matches it firmly. A row's size may be missing; if present it is once, few, many or a size class.

J	V	size	D	DNA	CDR3
TRBJ2-5	TRBV19	NA	NA	TGTGCCAGTAGGAACCCCATCCAAGAGACCCAGTACTTC	CASRNPIQETQYF
TRBJ2-7	TRBV27	many	TRBD1	TGTGCCAGCAGTCCGGGACAGGGGTCAACCTACGAGCAGTACTTC	CASSPGQGSTYEQYF
TRBJ2-7	TRBV5-4	NA	TRBD2	TGTGCCAGCAGCCTGACTAGCGGGAGAGTCTACGAGCAGTACTTC	CASSLTSGRVYEQYF
TRBJ2-7	TRBV24-1	NA	NA	TGTGCCACCAGTGATTCGGGATACTCCTACGAGCAGTACTTC	CATSDSGYSYEQYF
TRBJ2-7	TRBV4-3	many	NA	TGCGCCAGCAGCCAAGATTTTAGCACGGTCTACGAGCAGTACTTC	CASSQDFSTVYEQYF
TRBJ1-2	TRBV7-9	few	NA	TGTGCCAGCAGCTTAGCGGGGTTCAGAAACTATGGCTACACCTTC	CASSLAGFRNYGYTF
TRBJ1-2	TRBV9	NA	NA	TGTGCCAGCAGCGTTTCAGACAGTCCCGGCTATGGCTACACCTTC	CASSVSDSPGYGYTF
TRBJ2-4	TRBV12-1	many	NA	TGTGCCAGCAGTCCAACCGGGGGGGCCGACAAAAACATTCAGTACTTC	CASSPTGGADKNIQYF
TRBJ1-5	TRBV20-1	many	NA	TGCAGTGCGCGACCGGGACACTTTAGCAATCAGCCCCAGCATTTT	CSARPGHFSNQPQHF
TRBJ2-1	TRBV5-1	NA	TRBD2	TGCGCCAGCAGCAGGGTTACCCCGGGACCCTTAGCGGGGGCCTACAATGAGCAGTTCTTC	CASSRVTPGPLAGAYNEQFF
TRBJ2-5	TRBV5-6	many	NA	TGTGCCAGCAGCAGGAGCTTTCGGGAGACCCAGTACTTC	CASSRSFRETQYF
TRBJ2-7	TRBV7-6	few	TRBD2	TGTGCCAGCAGCTTAGCTGCGGGACTAGCGGGGGGCTCCAGCTCCTACGAGCAGTACTTC	CASSLAAGLAGGSSSYEQYF
TRBJ2-7	TRBV30	many	TRBD1	TGTGCCTGGAGTGCCGGGACAGGGGCCTACGAGCAGTACTTC	CAWSAGTGAYEQYF
TRBJ1-2	TRBV7-9	NA	NA	TGTGCCAGCAGCTTACCAGGAGATGGCTACACCTTC	CASSLPGDGYTF
TRBJ2-1	TRBV24-1	many	TRBD2	TGTGCCACCAGTGAATCTAGCGGGTCGTACAATGAGCAGTTCTTC	CATSESSGSYNEQFF
TRBJ2-7	TRBV7-9	few	NA	TGTGCCAGCAGCTCCGGGACCGAGAGGGAGTACTTC	CASSSGTEREYF
TRBJ2-7	TRBV4-2	many	TRBD2	TGTGCCAGCAGCCAAGTTGGAGCGGGAGAGCAGTACTTC	CASSQVGAGEQYF
TRBJ2-5	TRBV5-1	few	TRBD1	TGCGCCAGCAGCTTGGCCCTGCAGGGGGCCGGGGAGACCCAGTACTTC	CASSLALQGAGETQYF
TRBJ2-3	TRBV9	few	NA	TGTGCCAGCAGCGTAGATGCCAGGGGAGACACAGATACGCAGTATTTT	CASSVDARGDTDTQYF
TRBJ1-6	TRBV12-3/TRBV12-4	NA	TRBD1	TGTGCCAGCAGTGTGGGACAGGGGAATTCACCCCTCCACTTT	CASSVGQGNSPLHF
TRBJ2-2	TRBV7-7	few	TRBD1	TGTGCCTGCTGGGACAGGGCGGCCGGGGAGCTGTTTTTT	CACWDRAAGELFF
TRBJ1-2	TRBV6-5	many	NA	TGTGCCAGCAGTTACTCCTCTGAGGGGCATGGCTACACCTTC	CASSYSSEGHGYTF
TRBJ1-2	TRBV5-4	NA	NA	TGTGCCAGCAGCCCGACAGATAACTATGGCTACACCTTC	CASSPTDNYGYTF
TRBJ1-5	TRBV7-9	NA	NA	TGTGCCAGCAGTCAAGGACAGTTGAATAGCAATCAGCCCCAGCATTTT	CASSQGQLNSNQPQHF
TRBJ1-4	TRBV28	few	NA	TGTGCCTCTGTGACCGGGCCCAATGAAAAACTGTTTTTT	CASVTGPNEKLFF
TRBJ2-3	TRBV7-3	many	TRBD2	TGTGCCAGCAGCTTCAAGCGGGGGCCCACAGATACGCAGTATTTT	CASSFKRGPTDTQYF
TRBJ2-3	TRBV3-1	NA	NA	TGTGCCAGCAGCGACGCCCTTTTT	CASSDALF
TRBJ2-3	TRBV7-9	many	NA	TGTGCCAGCAGCTTAAAGGCACGGCAGGGGCGGACAGATACGCAGTATTTT	CASSLKARQGRTDTQYF
TRBJ2-6	TRBV24-1	few	NA	TGTGCCACCAGCTCAGGTCCCGGGGCCAACGTCCTGACTTTC	CATSSGPGANVLTF
TRBJ1-2	TRBV12-3/TRBV12-4	NA	TRBD1	TGTGCCAGCAGTTTACGACAGGGGGCTACCTCGAACTATGGCTACACCTTC	CASSLRQGATSNYGYTF
TRBJ2-5	TRBV5-6	many	TRBD1	TGTGCCAGCAGCTCCCTCCGGGACAGGGGGTACCAAGAGACCCAGTACTTC	CASSSLRDRGYQETQYF
TRBJ1-2	TRBV11-2	many	NA	TGTGCCAGCAGCTCCTTCGGCTATGGCTACACCTTC	CASSSFGYGYTF
TRBJ1-1	TRBV10-3	NA	TRBD1	TGTGCCATCAGGACAGGGGGCGAAAACACTGAAGCTTTCTTT	CAIRTGGENTEAFF
TRBJ2-1	TRBV5-8	NA	NA	TGTGCCAGCAGCTTCAAAGGGCGTGAGCAGTTCTTC	CASSFKGREQFF
TRBJ2-3	TRBV7-3	few	NA	TGTGCCAGCAGCTCCACCCCTAACACAGATACGCAGTATTTT	CASSSTPNTDTQYF
TRBJ2-1	TRBV12-3/TRBV12-4	many	NA	TGTGCCAGCAGTCCCGGGACTCACGCCGAGCAGTTCTTC	CASSPGTHAEQFF
TRBJ1-2	TRBV4-3	few	TRBD1	TGCGCCAGCAGCCACCTGGGACAGGGATATGGCTACACCTTC	CASSHLGQGYGYTF
TRBJ1-2	TRBV14	NA	NA	TGTGCCAGCAGCCAAGTGAGAGGGAAGGGCTACACCTTC	CASSQVRGKGYTF
TRBJ1-2	TRBV7-9	few	TRBD1	TGTGCCAGCAGCACGACAGGGGGTTCGGGCGGCTACACCTTC	CASSTTGGSGGYTF